This TCR beta chain was found in a study of blood T cell repertoires in COVID-19. Study context: Samples came from the United States, Italy and Spain, spanning acute and convalescent COVID-19.

Cohort allocation depended upon clinical history that participants reported. Authors' processing steps: Amplification with reference gene primers provided the estimates of nucleated cell counts. Libraries were prepared by immunoSEQ multiplex PCR; TCRdb keeps only in-frame clonotypes and omits some of them. V and J calls and clone size come straight from that table; D and trimming were deduced from the DNA. This table has 88,000 or so clones, roughly 90% appearing once. The CDR3 runs to 14 residues. CDR1 SGHTS and CDR2 YDEGEE come from the germline V gene. V lost 1 base, J lost 6 bases, and 13 bases lay in between.

The gene calls are TRBV5-8 and TRBJ1-2; possibly TRBD1 for D (5 bases). The specimen sequenced was PBMCs or T cells enriched from blood (not recorded which). The sequence was obtained from a woman between 45 and 60 years old with acute COVID-19. The CDR3 bases are TGTGCCAGCAGCTTGATCAGGGCGGTTGATGGCTACACCTTC. The encoded protein is CASSLIRAVDGYTF.